Below, 20 T cell receptor beta chains from the same sample are listed, as sequenced in a study of T cell repertoires in cytomegalovirus infection. TCRdb processed the reads anew with MiXCR; each CDR3 protein has one entry. Among approximately 180,000 distinct CDR3 sequences listed, about 17% were seen once. Specimen: CD8+ T cells from PBMCs. All receptors come from a human donor in good health (CMV status not recorded). Some clones in this sample may be carry-over from other donors' samples.

This clonotype was seen only a few times. CDR3 sequence: CASSLGQYQYF. The CDR3 nucleotides are TGTGCCAGCAGTCTTGGACAGTATCAGTACTTC. This rearrangement joins TRBV28 to TRBJ2-7; the D gene is possibly TRBD1 (6 bases). Deletions cut 5 bases from V and 10 bases from J, with 12 bases between. Germline V gene sequence: CDR1 MDHEN, CDR2 SYDVKM. The CDR3 spans 11 residues. The complete variable domain, with remaining parts taken from reference TRBV28 and TRBJ2-7, reads DVKVTQSSRYLVKRTGEKVFLECVQDMDHENMFWYRQDPGLGLRLIYFSYDVKMKEKGDIPEGYSVSREKKERFSLILESASTNQTSMYLCASSLGQYQYFGPGTRLTVT.

The chain has TRBV29-1 and TRBJ2-7; 9 bases fit TRBD1. The length of the CDR3 is 13 residues. Germline CDR1 SQVTM, CDR2 ANQGSEA. V lost 5 bases to trimming and J lost 7 bases; unmatched junction nucleotides: 9. CDR3 in DNA: TGCAGCGTTCGGGGGACAGGGTCGCGGGAGCAGTACTTC. Residues: CSVRGTGSREQYF.

In its sample, this clonotype was seen a few times. The J gene is TRBJ2-7, the V gene TRBV5-5; 10 bases are a match to TRBD1. The CDR3 is 13 residues long. Losses at the gene ends were 4 bases for V and 5 bases for J; bases not matched to a gene: 3. From germline, CDR1 is SGHKS and CDR2 YYEKEE (reference sequence). CDR3 sequence reads: CASSRQGADEQYF. CDR3 nucleotide sequence: TGTGCCAGCAGCAGACAGGGGGCGGACGAGCAGTACTTC.

This clonotype has only a few counts. V is TRBV7-6 and J is TRBJ1-5, with a possible D match to TRBD1 (6 bases). This CDR3 has 15 amino acids. The V gene's germline CDR1 is SGHVS and CDR2 FNYEAQ. V was pared by 4 bases and J by 0 bases, with 10 bases between. CDR3 loop: CASSSTGYSNQPQHF. CDR3 nucleotides: TGTGCCAGCAGCTCGACAGGTTATAGCAATCAGCCCCAGCATTTT.

This clonotype occurred a few times. The rearrangement links TRBV6-2 or TRBV6-3 to TRBJ2-7, with 8 bases identical to TRBD1. Germline assignment: CDR1 MNHEY and CDR2 SVGEGT. The CDR3 runs to 17 residues. The V gene end was trimmed by 6 bases and the J gene end by 2 bases; junction bases not matched to a gene: 15. DNA of the CDR3: TGTGCCAGCAGACCTTCGGACGACAGGGGCAACCCCTACGAGCAGTACTTC. This codes for CASRPSDDRGNPYEQYF.

This clonotype was picked up one time. The chain links TRBV19 to TRBJ1-1, with D hard to call. Trimming removed 3 bases from V and 2 bases from J, with 10 bases in between. Germline V gene data show CDR1 as LNHDA and CDR2 as SQIVND (reference sequence). This CDR3 comprises 14 residues. CDR3 in DNA: TGTGCCAGTAGTATCTCGGCTAGCAACACTGAAGCTTTCTTT. Protein product: CASSISASNTEAFF.

This chain connects TRBV7-9 to TRBJ2-1; either TRBD1 or TRBD2 may supply D (6 bases each). V was shortened by 1 base and J by 12 bases, with 10 bases between the two germline ends. The germline V gene encodes CDR1 SEHNR and CDR2 FQNEAQ (reference sequence). There are 12 residues in the CDR3. CDR3: CASSLDGGAQFF. The DNA for the CDR3 is TGTGCCAGCAGCTTAGACGGGGGCGCGCAGTTCTTC.

In its sample, this clonotype was seen a few times. At one of its ends the junction is not consistent with the germline gene, which may arise from a read error. The genes are TRBV7-2 and TRBJ1-2; 7 positions match TRBD1. CDR1 is SGHTA, CDR2 FQGNSA, per germline. This CDR3 has 11 amino acids. CDR3 protein: CASSLGTASNF. For the CDR3, the DNA is TGTGCCAGCAGCCTAGGGACAGCCTCCAACTTC.

The V and J genes are TRBV5-5 and TRBJ2-7, with 9 bases that match TRBD1. CDR3 length: 13 amino acids. The germline CDR1 and CDR2 sequences are SGHKS and YYEKEE (reference sequence). The V segment lost 5 bases and the J segment 5 bases; nucleotides outside the gene matches: 5. CDR3 in amino acids: CASSRDRDDEQYF. The DNA for the CDR3 is TGTGCCAGCAGTAGGGACAGGGATGACGAGCAGTACTTC.

This clonotype appeared many times. The rearrangement joins TRBV7-9 to TRBJ1-5; maybe TRBD1 (5 bases). The CDR3 has 13 residues. V dropped 4 bases and J dropped 4 bases, with 8 bases sitting between them. The germline gives CDR1 SEHNR, CDR2 FQNEAQ (reference sequence). CDR3: CASSSGTNQPQHF. The CDR3 DNA sequence: TGTGCCAGCAGCTCCGGGACTAATCAGCCCCAGCATTTT.

The chain recombines TRBV28 with TRBJ2-5; a weak D match, TRBD1 (5 bases). Trimming shortened V by 2 bases and J by 3 bases, and 13 bases separated the two germline ends. The germline V gene encodes CDR1 MDHEN and CDR2 SYDVKM. This CDR3 is built from 15 residues. The CDR3 is CASSLSLGREETQYF. DNA for the CDR3: TGTGCCAGCAGTTTAAGTTTGGGCAGGGAAGAGACCCAGTACTTC. Full variable domain (missing parts from reference TRBV28 and TRBJ2-5): DVKVTQSSRYLVKRTGEKVFLECVQDMDHENMFWYRQDPGLGLRLIYFSYDVKMKEKGDIPEGYSVSREKKERFSLILESASTNQTSMYLCASSLSLGREETQYFGPGTRLLVL.

The rearrangement uses TRBV27 and TRBJ1-1; D not certain. The ends were cut back, 7 bases at V and 8 bases at J, with 11 bases in the middle. The length of the CDR3 is 11 residues. Germline V CDR1 and CDR2: MNHEY, SMNVEV (reference sequence). This CDR3 is CASIIAGEAFF. The CDR3 DNA reads as TGTGCCAGCATCATTGCGGGGGAAGCTTTCTTT.

CDR3 in DNA: TGTGCCAGCAGCTTAATAGAGTTGACTCCGACAGGAACTAATGAAAAACTGTTTTTT. Amino acid sequence: CASSLIELTPTGTNEKLFF. The chain carries TRBV7-8 and TRBJ1-4; D may be TRBD1 (6 bases). The CDR3 contains 19 residues. Germline assignment: CDR1 SGHVS and CDR2 FQNEAQ. V was shortened by 2 bases and J by 1 base, with 20 bases between the two germline ends.

This sequence joins TRBV29-1 and TRBJ2-7; 7 bases match TRBD2. CDR1 and CDR2 from the germline V gene are SQVTM and ANQGSEA. The CDR3 length is 15 residues. After removal of 4 bases from V and 1 base from J, the junction contained 10 bases not matched to a gene. In DNA form, the CDR3 reads TGCAGCGTTGGACGGGGGGATGTCAGTTCCTACGAGCAGTACTTC. This gives the protein CSVGRGDVSSYEQYF.

This chain links TRBV6-1 with TRBJ2-6; D is possibly TRBD2 (5 bases). Germline assignment: CDR1 MNHNS and CDR2 SASEGT. The CDR3 spans 14 residues. V lost 7 bases and J lost 2, with 9 bases in between. The chain's CDR3 is CASIMRAGANVLTF. Written as DNA, the CDR3 is TGTGCCAGCATTATGAGGGCTGGGGCCAACGTCCTGACTTTC.

The table lists this clonotype with a few counts. This chain uses TRBV28 with TRBJ1-5; 9 bases are shared with TRBD1. CDR3 length equals 18 residues. From germline, CDR1 is MDHEN and CDR2 SYDVKM. With V trimmed by 3 bases and J by 0 bases, 9 bases remained unmatched. The CDR3 nucleotides read TGTGCCAGCAGTTTCCACCGGGACAGGGTTTATAGCAATCAGCCCCAGCATTTT. Translating gives CASSFHRDRVYSNQPQHF.

The genes are TRBV7-2 and TRBJ2-3; D is unresolved. The CDR3 is 14 residues long. From germline, CDR1 is SGHTA and CDR2 FQGNSA. The V gene lost 5 bases and the J gene lost 1 base, with 10 bases spanning the gap. CDR3 sequence: CASSPNGRTDTQYF. DNA of the CDR3: TGTGCCAGCAGCCCAAACGGCCGCACAGATACGCAGTATTTT.

The genes are TRBV12-3 or TRBV12-4 and TRBJ2-2, with D unclear. Trimming shortened V by 8 bases and J by 10 bases, and 8 bases separated the two germline ends. This CDR3 spans 10 amino acids. CDR3 residues: CASGSQELFF. CDR3 bases: TGTGCCAGCGGCTCCCAGGAGCTGTTTTTT.

This clonotype was counted between two and nine times. The chain links TRBV7-2 to TRBJ2-7, with D possibly called TRBD1 or TRBD2 (5 bases each). The CDR3 totals 13 residues. V was shortened by 5 bases and J by 5 bases, with 13 bases between the two germline ends. CDR1 is SGHTA and CDR2 is FQGNSA in the germline V gene. The CDR3 DNA is TGTGCCAGCAGCACCATGGGGGTCCACGAGCAGTACTTC. It encodes CASSTMGVHEQYF.

This clonotype has more than one count but fewer than ten. The chain carries TRBV15 and TRBJ2-5; D might be TRBD2 (6 bases). Trimming cost V 1 base and J 5 bases, with 17 bases left between them. Germline V gene data show CDR1 as LNHNV and CDR2 as YYDKDF (reference sequence). This CDR3 contains 16 residues. DNA of the CDR3: TGTGCCACCAGCAGAGTAAGGGACTCACCGAGGGAGACCCAGTACTTC. Amino acid sequence: CATSRVRDSPRETQYF.